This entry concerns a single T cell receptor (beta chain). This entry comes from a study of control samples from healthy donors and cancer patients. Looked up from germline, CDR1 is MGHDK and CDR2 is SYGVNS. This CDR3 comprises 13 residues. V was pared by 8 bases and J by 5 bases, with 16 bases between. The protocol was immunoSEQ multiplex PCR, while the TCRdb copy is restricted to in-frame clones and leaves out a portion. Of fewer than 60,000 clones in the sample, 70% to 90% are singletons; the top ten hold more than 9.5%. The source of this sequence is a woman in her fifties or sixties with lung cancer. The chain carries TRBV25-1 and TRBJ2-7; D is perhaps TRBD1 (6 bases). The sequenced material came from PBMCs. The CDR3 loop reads CASAGGPENEQYF. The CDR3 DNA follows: TGTGCCAGCGCTGGGGGCCCTGAGAACGAGCAGTACTTC.